The entry below gives a single T cell receptor beta chain sequence along with its context. Clones were sequenced by immunoSEQ multiplex PCR, and TCRdb holds only the in-frame ones, with some missing. The sample gives roughly 100,000 clones, around 88% of which show up once; roughly a sixth is in the top ten. CDR1 is SEHNR, CDR2 FQNEAQ, per germline (reference sequence). Trimming shortened V by 0 bases and J by 1 base, and 13 bases separated the two germline ends. The CDR3 has 17 residues. This record comes from a study of blood T cell repertoires in COVID-19. The specimen was peripheral blood. V gene TRBV7-9 combines with J gene TRBJ2-1, with a weak D call TRBD2 (6 bases). The clonotype comes from a woman aged 80 or over with acute or convalescent COVID-19. CDR3 in amino acids: CASSLARGGASYNEQFF. The DNA of the CDR3 is TGTGCCAGCAGCTTAGCGCGGGGTGGCGCATCCTACAATGAGCAGTTCTTC.